This T cell receptor beta chain was obtained from a study of monozygotic twins with inflammatory bowel disease. This CDR3 comprises 13 residues. Using the 5' RACE reads, TCRdb records one entry per CDR3 protein without DNA. The sample holds 350,000 to 550,000 distinct CDR3 sequences. This TCR was recovered from a human donor with ulcerative colitis or Crohn's disease, or a healthy co-twin of an affected twin (not recorded which). The source material was blood. The chain is built from TRBV12-3 or TRBV12-4 and TRBJ2-1; TCRdb designates TRBD1, a call that cannot be tested without DNA. The CDR3 is CASSFSRGDKQFF.